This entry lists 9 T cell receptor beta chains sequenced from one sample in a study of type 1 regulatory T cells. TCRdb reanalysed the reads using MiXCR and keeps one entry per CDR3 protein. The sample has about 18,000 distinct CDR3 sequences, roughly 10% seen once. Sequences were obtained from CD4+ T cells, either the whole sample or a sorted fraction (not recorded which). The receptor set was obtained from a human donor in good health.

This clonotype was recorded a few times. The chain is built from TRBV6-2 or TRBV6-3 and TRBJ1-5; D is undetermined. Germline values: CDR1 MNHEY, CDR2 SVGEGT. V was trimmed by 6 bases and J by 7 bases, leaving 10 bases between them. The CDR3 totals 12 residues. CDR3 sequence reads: CASRNGQQPQHF. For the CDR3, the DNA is TGTGCCAGCAGGAACGGGCAGCAGCCCCAGCATTTT.

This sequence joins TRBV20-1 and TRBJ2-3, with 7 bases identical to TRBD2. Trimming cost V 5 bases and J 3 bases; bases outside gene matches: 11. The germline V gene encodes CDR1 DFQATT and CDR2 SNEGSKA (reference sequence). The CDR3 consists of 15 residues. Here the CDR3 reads CSAPAAGELTDTQYF. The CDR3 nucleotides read TGCAGTGCTCCTGCGGCGGGAGAGTTGACAGATACGCAGTATTTT.

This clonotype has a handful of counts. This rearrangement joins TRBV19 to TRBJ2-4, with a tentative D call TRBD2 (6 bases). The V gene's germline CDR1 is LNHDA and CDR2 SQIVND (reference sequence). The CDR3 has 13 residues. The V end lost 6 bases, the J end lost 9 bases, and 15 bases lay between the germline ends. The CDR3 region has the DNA TGTGCCAGTAGCCTGGGGGGAGCAAGCATTCAGTACTTC. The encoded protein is CASSLGGASIQYF. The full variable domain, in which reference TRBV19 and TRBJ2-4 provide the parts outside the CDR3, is DGGITQSPKYLFRKEGQNVTLSCEQNLNHDAMYWYRQDPGQGLRLIYYSQIVNDFQKGDIAEGYSVSREKKESFPLTVTSAQKNPTAFYLCASSLGGASIQYFGAGTRLSVL.

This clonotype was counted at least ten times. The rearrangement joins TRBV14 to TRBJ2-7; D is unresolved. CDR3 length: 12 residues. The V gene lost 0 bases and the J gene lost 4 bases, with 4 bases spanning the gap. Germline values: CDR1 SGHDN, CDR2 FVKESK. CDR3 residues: CASSQEGYEQYF. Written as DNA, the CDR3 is TGTGCCAGCAGCCAAGAGGGTTACGAGCAGTACTTC.

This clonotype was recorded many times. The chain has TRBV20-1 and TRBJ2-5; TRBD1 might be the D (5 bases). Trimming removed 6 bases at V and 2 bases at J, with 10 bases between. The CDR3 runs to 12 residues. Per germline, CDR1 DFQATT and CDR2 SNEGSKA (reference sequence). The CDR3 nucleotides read TGCAGTGCAGCTTCAGGGCAAGAGACCCAGTACTTC. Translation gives CSAASGQETQYF.

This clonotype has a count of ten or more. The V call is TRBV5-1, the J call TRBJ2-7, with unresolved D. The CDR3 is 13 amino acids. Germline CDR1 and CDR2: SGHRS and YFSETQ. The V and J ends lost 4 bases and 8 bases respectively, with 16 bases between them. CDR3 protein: CASSPDGKEKQYF. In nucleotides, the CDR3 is TGCGCCAGCAGCCCAGACGGCAAGGAGAAGCAGTACTTC.

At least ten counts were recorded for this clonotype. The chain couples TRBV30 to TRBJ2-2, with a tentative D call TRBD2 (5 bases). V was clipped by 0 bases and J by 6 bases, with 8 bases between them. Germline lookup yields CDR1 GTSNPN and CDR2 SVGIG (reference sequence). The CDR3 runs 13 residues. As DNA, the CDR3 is TGTGCCTGGAGTGTACTGGGAGCCGGGGAGCTGTTTTTT. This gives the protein CAWSVLGAGELFF.

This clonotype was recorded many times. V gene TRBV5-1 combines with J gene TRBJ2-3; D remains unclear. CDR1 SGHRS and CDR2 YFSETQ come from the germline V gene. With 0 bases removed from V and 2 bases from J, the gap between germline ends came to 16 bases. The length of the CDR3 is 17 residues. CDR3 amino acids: CASSLEGGSRTTDTQYF. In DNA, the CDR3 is TGCGCCAGCAGCTTGGAGGGCGGTAGCAGAACCACAGATACGCAGTATTTT.

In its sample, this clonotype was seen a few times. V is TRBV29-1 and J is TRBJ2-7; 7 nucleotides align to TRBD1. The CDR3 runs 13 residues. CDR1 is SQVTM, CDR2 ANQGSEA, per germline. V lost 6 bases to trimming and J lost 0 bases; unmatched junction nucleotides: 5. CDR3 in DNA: TGCAGCGTCGTATACAGGGGCTCCTACGAGCAGTACTTC. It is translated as CSVVYRGSYEQYF.